This is a list of T cell receptor beta chains from one sample in a study of T cell responses to AZD1222 COVID-19 vaccine. Assay used: immunoSEQ multiplex PCR; TCRdb lists only in-frame clones, some missing. The sample comprises about 110,000 clones, roughly nine tenths of which are singletons, and roughly 3% rests with the top ten. The sequences come from peripheral blood, collected on day 0 of MenACWY control vaccination. The receptors were gathered from an adult in good health. Each CDR3 is given with its conserved first and last residue. A D gene is named only where the DNA matches it firmly. Clone size is shown for a subset of rows, as once, few, many or a class of expanded clone.

NA TRBJ1-4 TRBV30 TRBD1 TGTGCCTGGAGTGCCACCCGGGACAGTGAAAAACTGTTTTTT CAWSATRDSEKLFF
NA TRBJ2-7 TRBV2 NA TGTGCCAGCAGTGAGATTAGCCGGGGTGGGCAGTACTTC CASSEISRGGQYF
NA TRBJ2-7 TRBV4-1 NA TGCGCCAGCAGCCAAGAAGACAGTTTGGCAGGGGAGACCTACGAGCAGTACTTC CASSQEDSLAGETYEQYF
NA TRBJ2-5 TRBV5-4 TRBD2 TGTGCCAGCAGCTTGCGGCTAGCGGGGAAGGAGACCCAGTACTTC CASSLRLAGKETQYF
NA TRBJ2-3 TRBV20-1 TRBD2 TGCAGTGCTAGTCGCCTAGCGGAAGCAGATACGCAGTATTTT CSASRLAEADTQYF
NA TRBJ2-3 TRBV30 NA TGTGCCTGGAGTGCCTCGAGAGATACGCAGTATTTT CAWSASRDTQYF
NA TRBJ1-1 TRBV29-1 NA TGCAGCGTTGAAGGACAGGAGAACACTGAAGCTTTCTTT CSVEGQENTEAFF
few TRBJ1-5 TRBV19 NA TGTGCCAGTAGTATAGGGGGGACCCAGCATTTT CASSIGGTQHF
NA TRBJ1-1 TRBV6-5 NA TGTGCCAGCAGTTATACGGGGTGGGGTGAAGCTTTCTTT CASSYTGWGEAFF
few TRBJ1-1 TRBV7-9 NA TGTGCCAGCAGCTTAGCGGGAGCGGGGGGGAGCACTGAAGCTTTCTTT CASSLAGAGGSTEAFF
NA TRBJ2-2 TRBV12-3/TRBV12-4 NA TGTGCCAGCAGTTACAAGAACACCGGGGAGCTGTTTTTT CASSYKNTGELFF
NA TRBJ2-7 TRBV6-5 NA TGTGCCAGCAGTTACGCGCCGGGGACCTACGAGCAGTACTTC CASSYAPGTYEQYF
NA TRBJ1-5 TRBV28 NA TGTGCCAGCAGTACTCGGGTCACCCGGACTCAGCCCCAGCATTTT CASSTRVTRTQPQHF
few TRBJ1-2 TRBV19 NA TGTGCCAGTAGTATACGGACGGAATACTATGGCTACACCTTC CASSIRTEYYGYTF
NA TRBJ1-4 TRBV6-4 NA TGTGCCAGCAGTGAAAGGGGCGGATGGACTGCAACTAATGAAAAACTGTTTTTT CASSERGGWTATNEKLFF
NA TRBJ1-2 TRBV3-1/TRBV3-2 NA TGTGCCAGCAGCCAAGGGGTCGGCTACACCTTC CASSQGVGYTF
NA TRBJ2-3 TRBV5-1 TRBD2 TGCGCCAGCAGCGGGCGGGGGGGCCGGACAGATACGCAGTATTTT CASSGRGGRTDTQYF
NA TRBJ2-1 TRBV5-4 NA TGTGCCAGCAGCTTGGATTCGGGACTGCCGACCAATGAGCAGTTCTTC CASSLDSGLPTNEQFF
NA TRBJ1-1 TRBV18 TRBD1 TGTGCCAGCCACTTCAATTCGGGACAGGGCAACACTGAAGCTTTCTTT CASHFNSGQGNTEAFF
once TRBJ2-1 TRBV7-9 NA TGTGCCAGCAGCCGGACTGCTGGGGAGCAGTTCTTC CASSRTAGEQFF
NA TRBJ2-1 TRBV19 TRBD2 TGTGCCAGTTATACCGGGACTAGCGGGGAAAAACAGTTCTTC CASYTGTSGEKQFF
NA TRBJ1-6 TRBV4-3 TRBD1 TGCGCCAGCAGCCAAGATCCAGGGGGCGATTCACCCCTCCACTTT CASSQDPGGDSPLHF
NA TRBJ1-2 TRBV4-2 NA TGTGCCAGCAGCCAAGATCCCGGGAAATCGGACTATGGCTACACCTTC CASSQDPGKSDYGYTF
NA TRBJ1-2 TRBV24-1 NA TGTGCCACCAGTGATGAAGAGCCCCCCTATGGCTACACCTTC CATSDEEPPYGYTF
NA TRBJ2-3 TRBV21-1 NA TGTGCCAGCAGCATGGGCGGGGGGGCATCAGATACGCAGTATTTT CASSMGGGASDTQYF
NA TRBJ2-7 TRBV6-5 NA TGTGCCAGCAGTCCGCGGGACAGCCTCTACGAGCAGTACTTC CASSPRDSLYEQYF
NA TRBJ1-5 TRBV4-1 NA TGCGCCAGCAGCCTTGTGGTTAGCAATCAGCCCCAGCATTTT CASSLVVSNQPQHF
NA TRBJ2-3 TRBV24-1 NA TGTGCCACCCGGGACGGATCAACAGATACGCAGTATTTT CATRDGSTDTQYF
NA TRBJ1-1 TRBV6-5 NA TGTGCCAGCAGTTACTCCCACGGTGAAGCTTTCTTT CASSYSHGEAFF
few TRBJ1-1 TRBV4-1 NA TGCGCCAGCAGCCAACCCGACAGGTTGAGCACTGAAGCTTTCTTT CASSQPDRLSTEAFF
NA TRBJ2-7 TRBV5-4 TRBD2 TGTGCCAGCAGCCCAGGACTAGCGGGGGCCACCTACGAGCAGTACTTC CASSPGLAGATYEQYF
NA TRBJ1-2 TRBV5-4 NA TGTGCCAGCAGCGAACAGGGTTCTAACTATGGCTACACCTTC CASSEQGSNYGYTF
NA TRBJ1-5 TRBV24-1 TRBD1 TGTGCCACCAGTGCAGGGGGCTGGGATCAGCCCCAGCATTTT CATSAGGWDQPQHF
NA TRBJ2-7 TRBV28 NA TGTGCCTGTAATGCGAGGGGTAGCGAGCAGTACTTC CACNARGSEQYF
NA TRBJ1-1 TRBV28 NA TGTGCCAGCACCGCCGTTGGGGGAGGGCAGAACACTGAAGCTTTCTTT CASTAVGGGQNTEAFF
NA TRBJ1-2 TRBV28 TRBD1 TGTGCCAGCACCCCCAGGGGGGTCCTCTATGGCTACACCTTC CASTPRGVLYGYTF
NA TRBJ1-5 TRBV5-6 NA TGTGCCAGCAGCTCAAAGGGACGGACAAATCAGCCCCAGCATTTT CASSSKGRTNQPQHF